The 30 T cell receptor beta chains below come from one sample, sequenced in a study of blood T cell repertoires in COVID-19. Some clones are missing from TCRdb's copy, which holds only in-frame ones; the method was immunoSEQ multiplex PCR. The sample has approximately 230,000 clones, approximately 86% seen once. The sequenced material came from peripheral blood. The receptors derive from a man older than 75 with acute or convalescent COVID-19.

This clone was seen just once. The V gene is TRBV6-1, the J gene TRBJ1-2; D is unresolved. Germline CDR1 reads MNHNS; CDR2 reads SASEGT. Deletions cut 7 bases from V and 0 bases from J, with 12 bases between. This CDR3 is built from 14 residues. The CDR3 loop reads CASTSAEANYGYTF. The CDR3 bases are TGTGCCAGCACCAGCGCGGAAGCTAACTATGGCTACACCTTC.

Concerning this clone: Additional DNA sequences in this sample encode the identical CDR3. The J gene is TRBJ2-5, the V gene TRBV7-2; D unclear. From germline, CDR1 is SGHTA and CDR2 FQGNSA. The CDR3 consists of 14 residues. V was shortened by 2 bases and J by 1 base, with 8 bases between the two germline ends. The CDR3 DNA reads TGTGCCAGCAGCTTAACCTCCGGCCAAGAGACCCAGTACTTC. This gives the protein CASSLTSGQETQYF.

The chain is built from TRBV4-3 and TRBJ1-2; D possibly corresponds to TRBD1 (5 bases). V lost 0 bases to trimming and J lost 7 bases, with 15 bases between them. The CDR3 is made up of 15 amino acids. Germline-derived CDR1 and CDR2 are LGHNA and YSLEER. The CDR3 sequence: CASSQDRMGPLGYTF. The CDR3 DNA sequence: TGCGCCAGCAGCCAAGATAGGATGGGGCCCCTTGGCTACACCTTC.

This clone was seen more than once but under ten times. The genes are TRBV2 and TRBJ2-2; 11 bases are shared with TRBD2. Germline lookup yields CDR1 SNHLY and CDR2 FYNNEI. J lost 7 bases, V lost 6 bases, and 4 bases had no gene match. The CDR3 is 14 amino acids. Here the CDR3 DNA reads TGTGCCAGCAGCGAACTAGCGGGAGTCGGGGAGCTGTTTTTT. This codes for CASSELAGVGELFF.

V and J are TRBV19 and TRBJ1-5; maybe TRBD1 (5 bases). Trimming took off 3 bases at V and 1 base at J, with 10 bases between the two ends. The CDR3 covers 15 residues. CDR1 is LNHDA and CDR2 is SQIVND in the germline V gene (reference sequence). CDR3 nucleotide sequence: TGTGCCAGTAGTATCGGAGGGGTAAGCAATCAGCCCCAGCATTTT. Its translation: CASSIGGVSNQPQHF.

The CDR3, as DNA: TGTGCCAGCAGCGTAGATCCCAGGGCTTCCGAGCAGTACTTC. Protein sequence: CASSVDPRASEQYF. This sequence joins TRBV9 and TRBJ2-7; maybe TRBD1 (5 bases). CDR1 and CDR2 (germline): SGDLS, YYNGEE. The CDR3 contains 14 residues. The V gene lost 0 bases and the J gene lost 6 bases, with 13 bases spanning the gap.

The CDR3 nucleotides are TGCAGGGTCGGGACAGGTAACTACAATGAGCAGTTCTTC. Its translation: CRVGTGNYNEQFF. The chain couples TRBV29-1 to TRBJ2-1, with 8 positions matching TRBD1. In germline, CDR1 is SQVTM, CDR2 ANQGSEA. The CDR3 is made up of 13 amino acids.

The chain is built from TRBV6-5 and TRBJ1-1; D is undetermined. CDR1 and CDR2 from the germline V gene are MNHEY and SVGAGI. The CDR3 sequence is 12 residues long. V lost 7 bases to trimming and J lost 4 bases, with 10 bases between them. This CDR3 reads CASNFPGTEAFF. CDR3 bases: TGTGCCAGCAATTTCCCAGGCACTGAAGCTTTCTTT.

The CDR3 DNA is TGTGCCAGCAGCTCCCCTTCCGGGACAGGGGGTTGGCGCGGAGCTGAGCAGTTCTTC. Amino acids: CASSSPSGTGGWRGAEQFF. The rearrangement links TRBV28 to TRBJ2-1; 11 bases are a match to TRBD1. CDR1 and CDR2 from the germline V gene are MDHEN and SYDVKM. CDR3 size: 19 residues. The ends lost 6 bases at V and 9 bases at J; junction bases unmatched: 22.

The rearrangement links TRBV11-2 to TRBJ1-1, with a weak D call TRBD1 (6 bases). The CDR3 is 15 residues long. V shed 5 bases and J shed 4 bases, with 17 bases lying between them. Looked up from germline, CDR1 is SGHAT and CDR2 is FQNNGV. CDR3 region: CASSLRGAGGTEAFF. The CDR3 nucleotides are TGTGCCAGCAGCCTTCGGGGGGCGGGGGGCACTGAAGCTTTCTTT.

The V gene is TRBV2, the J gene TRBJ1-1; unclear D gene. Germline V lookup: CDR1 SNHLY, CDR2 FYNNEI. This CDR3 is 15 amino acids long. Trimming removed 6 bases from V and 0 bases from J, with 14 bases in between. The CDR3 region has the DNA TGTGCCAGCAGAAAAAATGAGGGTATGAACACTGAAGCTTTCTTT. This translates into CASRKNEGMNTEAFF.

The chain has TRBV6-5 and TRBJ2-1; weak D call: TRBD2 (5 bases). The CDR3 runs 13 residues. CDR1 and CDR2 from the germline V gene are MNHEY and SVGAGI. Trimming shortened V by 10 bases and J by 9 bases, and 19 bases separated the two germline ends. The CDR3 sequence is CATPVLSEGEQFF. The CDR3 region has the DNA TGTGCCACCCCGGTCCTCTCTGAGGGTGAGCAGTTCTTC.

The chain has TRBV19 and TRBJ2-2; TRBD1 agrees at 9 bases. The CDR3 length is 20 residues. Trimming at V came to 7 bases and at J to 5 bases, leaving 23 bases not matched to a gene. Germline lookup yields CDR1 LNHDA and CDR2 SQIVND (reference sequence). This CDR3 is CASTRQVISNRGRLTGELFF. For the CDR3, the DNA is TGTGCCAGTACCCGTCAAGTAATCAGTAACAGGGGGCGATTGACCGGGGAGCTGTTTTTT.

The rearrangement joins TRBV2 to TRBJ1-4; a weak D match, TRBD1 (5 bases). The CDR3 is 16 residues long. The germline CDR1 and CDR2 sequences are SNHLY and FYNNEI. Trimming stripped 3 bases from V and 0 bases from J, with 11 bases between. CDR3 region: CASSEGQVATNEKLFF. The CDR3 coding sequence is TGTGCCAGCAGTGAGGGGCAGGTTGCAACTAATGAAAAACTGTTTTTT.

The chain recombines TRBV27 with TRBJ2-5, with 8 bases matching TRBD1. The length of the CDR3 is 15 residues. CDR1 is MNHEY and CDR2 is SMNVEV in the germline V gene (reference sequence). V dropped 0 bases and J dropped 4; count of bases not matched to a gene: 4. The CDR3 region is CASSLSQGAGETQYF. The CDR3 region has the DNA TGTGCCAGCAGTTTATCGCAGGGGGCGGGAGAGACCCAGTACTTC.

The rearrangement uses TRBV5-1 and TRBJ2-1; 8 positions agree with TRBD2. Germline V gene lookup returns CDR1 SGHRS and CDR2 YFSETQ. V shed 3 bases, J shed 6 bases, and the junction held 5 bases outside the gene matches. CDR3 length: 14 amino acids. This CDR3 reads CASSWDGRGNEQFF. DNA of the CDR3: TGCGCCAGCAGCTGGGACGGGAGGGGCAATGAGCAGTTCTTC.

The V and J genes are TRBV7-2 and TRBJ2-7, with D hard to call. Trimming stripped 5 bases from V and 5 bases from J, with 13 bases between. Germline CDR1 and CDR2: SGHTA and FQGNSA. The CDR3 extends over 13 amino acids. DNA for the CDR3: TGTGCCAGCAGCCCCTTTAGGAGAGACGAGCAGTACTTC. It codes for CASSPFRRDEQYF. Combining the CDR3 with reference TRBV7-2 and TRBJ2-7 gives the whole variable domain GAGVSQSPSNKVTEKGKDVELRCDPISGHTALYWYRQSLGQGLEFLIYFQGNSAPDKSGLPSDRFSAERTGGSVSTLTIQRTQQEDSAVYLCASSPFRRDEQYFGPGTRLTVT.

V gene TRBV11-3 combines with J gene TRBJ1-1, with unresolved D. The V end lost 2 bases, the J end lost 1 base, and 5 bases lay between the germline ends. CDR1 and CDR2 from the germline V gene are SGHNT and YENEEA. This CDR3 region has 13 residues. The CDR3 here is CASSLQENTEAFF. The CDR3 nucleotides are TGTGCCAGCAGCTTACAGGAGAACACTGAAGCTTTCTTT.

The chain joins TRBV12-5 to TRBJ2-2; TRBD1 matches at 9 bases. V was pared by 4 bases and J by 8 bases, with 17 bases of the junction left unmatched. The germline V gene has CDR1 LGHNT and CDR2 FRNRAP. The CDR3 extends over 18 amino acids. The CDR3 loop is CASGSTLDRGAAEGELFF. The CDR3 coding sequence is TGTGCTAGTGGTTCGACACTTGACAGGGGGGCGGCTGAAGGGGAGCTGTTTTTT.

This chain connects TRBV19 to TRBJ1-5, with a tentative D call TRBD1 (5 bases). The CDR3 extends over 13 amino acids. With 0 bases removed from V and 9 bases from J, the gap between germline ends came to 9 bases. The germline CDR1 and CDR2 sequences are LNHDA and SQIVND (reference sequence). The DNA of the CDR3 is TGTGCCAGTAGTATAGACCCCAGGGTGCCCCAGCATTTT. It encodes CASSIDPRVPQHF.

This CDR3 reads CASSEPSLPQYF. The CDR3 DNA is TGTGCCAGCAGTGAACCTAGTCTGCCCCAGTACTTC. The chain couples TRBV2 to TRBJ2-5, with D unresolved. This CDR3 has 12 amino acids. V was cut by 2 bases and J by 9 bases, with 10 bases left in between. Germline values: CDR1 SNHLY, CDR2 FYNNEI.

J is TRBJ2-4 and V is TRBV2; D might be TRBD1 (8 bases). CDR3 length equals 14 residues. Trimming took 1 base from V and 6 from J, leaving 10 bases between them. Germline V CDR1 and CDR2: SNHLY, FYNNEI. The CDR3 nucleotides read TGTGCCAGCAGTGAAGACAGGGGGGGAAACATTCAGTACTTC. It translates to CASSEDRGGNIQYF.

This clone appeared a single time. V gene TRBV28 combines with J gene TRBJ2-7; 7 positions agree with TRBD2. The CDR3 is made up of 14 amino acids. The J segment lost 2 bases and the V segment lost 6 bases, leaving 7 bases of the junction unmatched. Germline V gives CDR1 MDHEN, CDR2 SYDVKM. The CDR3 DNA reads as TGTGCCAGCAGAGGGCTAGCGGAAACCTACGAGCAGTACTTC. This sequence encodes CASRGLAETYEQYF.

Written as DNA, the CDR3 is TGTGCCAGCAGCTTTGGGGGCCAGGAGACCCAGTACTTC. This sequence encodes CASSFGGQETQYF. The rearrangement uses TRBV7-9 and TRBJ2-5; a weak D match, TRBD1 (6 bases). The CDR3 runs to 13 residues. Trimming took 3 bases from V and 5 from J, leaving 10 bases between them. Germline values: CDR1 SEHNR, CDR2 FQNEAQ (reference sequence). Filled out from reference TRBV7-9 and TRBJ2-5, the complete variable domain reads DTGVSQNPRHKITKRGQNVTFRCDPISEHNRLYWYRQTLGQGPEFLTYFQNEAQLEKSRLLSDRFSAERPKGSFSTLEIQRTEQGDSAMYLCASSFGGQETQYFGPGTRLLVL.

V and J are TRBV4-1 and TRBJ1-6; D unclear. Trimming took off 0 bases at V and 0 bases at J, with 9 bases between the two ends. CDR1 is MGHRA, CDR2 YSYEKL, per germline. There are 17 residues in the CDR3. CDR3 residues: CASSQEAAISYNSPLHF. DNA of the CDR3: TGCGCCAGCAGCCAAGAGGCGGCCATCTCCTATAATTCACCCCTCCACTTT.

This chain links TRBV7-8 with TRBJ1-5, with 7 bases that match TRBD1. J was trimmed by 6 bases and V by 4 bases; bases with no gene match: 12. The CDR3 totals 16 residues. From germline, CDR1 is SGHVS and CDR2 FQNEAQ. This CDR3 reads CASSSQRGGTSQPQHF. CDR3 coding DNA: TGTGCCAGCAGCTCCCAGAGAGGGGGCACCAGTCAGCCCCAGCATTTT.

This chain joins TRBV2 and TRBJ2-1, with 8 bases identical to TRBD1. V gave up 6 bases and J gave up 8 bases; unmatched junction bases: 12. Germline values: CDR1 SNHLY, CDR2 FYNNEI. The length of the CDR3 is 15 residues. This CDR3 is CASSPRTGIVDEQFF. The CDR3 DNA is TGTGCCAGCAGCCCCCGGACAGGGATTGTGGATGAGCAGTTCTTC.

The chain recombines TRBV29-1 with TRBJ2-2; D may be TRBD2 (6 bases). Deletions cut 6 bases from V and 4 bases from J, with 15 bases between. CDR1 and CDR2 (germline): SQVTM, ANQGSEA. This CDR3 is 14 amino acids long. CDR3 sequence: CSVTFGGGTGELFF. CDR3 DNA sequence: TGCAGCGTGACTTTTGGGGGAGGCACCGGGGAGCTGTTTTTT.

The V gene is TRBV10-3, the J gene TRBJ2-7; D unresolved. Germline V gene sequence: CDR1 ENHRY, CDR2 SYGVKD. This CDR3 spans 14 amino acids. The V gene lost 6 bases and the J gene lost 7 bases, with 19 bases spanning the gap. CDR3 residues: CAIRAAAESQEQYF. The DNA of the CDR3 is TGTGCCATCAGGGCCGCTGCGGAGAGCCAAGAGCAGTACTTC.

The chain couples TRBV5-1 to TRBJ2-3, with D maybe TRBD2 (6 bases). Germline CDR1 reads SGHRS; CDR2 reads YFSETQ. The CDR3 covers 16 residues. V lost 5 bases and J lost 1, with 17 bases in between. The CDR3 DNA is TGCGCCAGCAGAATTGGAGGAGGGTTAGGCACAGATACGCAGTATTTT. This translates into CASRIGGGLGTDTQYF.